The 15 T cell receptor beta chains below were found in one sample sequenced in a study of blood T cell repertoires in COVID-19. Clones were read by immunoSEQ multiplex PCR, and TCRdb kept only the in-frame ones, dropping some. The table has under 95,000 clones, roughly 86% seen once. Sequencing input: peripheral blood. These receptors all come from a human donor with acute or convalescent COVID-19. The donor label of this sample is uncertain.

The V gene is TRBV2, the J gene TRBJ2-7; the match to TRBD2 covers 11 bases. The CDR3 runs 14 residues. The V and J ends lost 8 bases and 4 bases, in that order; junction bases with no gene match: 7. Germline V gene sequence: CDR1 SNHLY, CDR2 FYNNEI. The CDR3 coding sequence is TGTGCCAGCGGACGACTAGCGGGGAGGTACGAGCAGTACTTC. Translating gives CASGRLAGRYEQYF.

This chain joins TRBV5-1 and TRBJ1-1, with D maybe TRBD1 (6 bases). The germline gives CDR1 SGHRS, CDR2 YFSETQ. Trimming took 4 bases from V and 5 from J, leaving 15 bases between them. The CDR3 length is 14 residues. The CDR3 spells CASSLPDRRTEAFF. The CDR3 DNA sequence: TGCGCCAGCAGCCTACCGGACAGACGGACTGAAGCTTTCTTT.

The V and J genes are TRBV19 and TRBJ1-2, with D maybe TRBD1 (6 bases). Trimming left V 6 bases short and J 8 bases short, with 10 bases between. In germline, CDR1 is LNHDA, CDR2 SQIVND (reference sequence). The CDR3 runs 11 residues. The CDR3 nucleotides read TGTGCCAGTAGGCAGGGGCACGGCTACACCTTC. Its protein is CASRQGHGYTF.

This clone appeared a few times. The chain links TRBV7-3 to TRBJ2-2, with 10 bases matching TRBD1. There are 16 residues in the CDR3. Trimming at V came to 5 bases and at J to 1 base, leaving 4 bases not matched to a gene. Germline CDR1 reads SGHTA; CDR2 reads FQGTGA. The CDR3 loop reads CASSRQGAGNTGELFF. The CDR3 DNA is TGTGCCAGCAGCAGACAGGGGGCAGGGAACACCGGGGAGCTGTTTTTT.

The chain combines TRBV5-6 with TRBJ1-4; 10 bases are shared with TRBD1. The CDR3 is made up of 16 amino acids. With V trimmed by 2 bases and J by 5 bases, 6 bases remained unmatched. The germline CDR1 and CDR2 sequences are SGHDT and YYEEEE. CDR3 loop: CASSLRGQGWNEKLFF. CDR3 in DNA: TGTGCCAGCAGCTTACGGGGACAGGGGTGGAATGAAAAACTGTTTTTT.

This clone was found a few times. The chain employs TRBV6-5 and TRBJ2-2, with D possibly TRBD1 on 6 matching bases. The CDR3 is 13 amino acids. Between the trimmed V and J ends, which lost 6 bases and 5 bases, there was a span of 10 bases. Germline assignment: CDR1 MNHEY and CDR2 SVGAGI. The CDR3 here is CASSGQKTGELFF. The CDR3 region has the DNA TGTGCCAGCAGCGGACAGAAGACCGGGGAGCTGTTTTTT.

J is TRBJ2-2 and V is TRBV27, with a weak D call TRBD1 (5 bases). This CDR3 region has 15 residues. Trimming shortened V by 2 bases and J by 0 bases, and 7 bases separated the two germline ends. Germline CDR1 is MNHEY and CDR2 is SMNVEV (reference sequence). CDR3 DNA sequence: TGTGCCAGCAGTTTAGGGGCGGCGAACACCGGGGAGCTGTTTTTT. Its protein product is CASSLGAANTGELFF.

The gene calls are TRBV3-1 (or the pseudogene TRBV3-2) and TRBJ1-2; D might be TRBD1 (5 bases). Trimming removed 0 bases from V and 2 bases from J, with 16 bases in between. There are 17 residues in the CDR3. CDR1 is LGHDT and CDR2 is YNNKEL in the germline V gene (reference sequence). For the CDR3, the DNA is TGTGCCAGCAGCCAAGATGGAAGGGGCCGATACAACTATGGCTACACCTTC. Its translation: CASSQDGRGRYNYGYTF.

The rearrangement links TRBV13 to TRBJ2-7; 9 nucleotides match TRBD2. CDR1 is PRHDT, CDR2 FYEKMQ, per germline (reference sequence). The CDR3 is 19 amino acids. The V gene end was trimmed by 4 bases and the J gene end by 4 bases; junction bases not matched to a gene: 20. The CDR3 sequence: CASSSFSNSGGLRGYEQYF. The CDR3 coding sequence is TGTGCCAGCAGCTCCTTCTCTAATAGCGGGGGCTTGAGGGGATACGAGCAGTACTTC.

This chain joins TRBV6-5 and TRBJ1-1, with TRBD1 as a possible D gene (5 bases). Germline V lookup: CDR1 MNHEY, CDR2 SVGAGI. V was clipped by 5 bases and J by 5 bases, with 6 bases between them. The CDR3 loop spans 11 amino acids. CDR3 sequence: CASSKGTEAFF. The CDR3 DNA reads TGTGCCAGCAGTAAGGGGACTGAAGCTTTCTTT.

The chain employs TRBV6-5 and TRBJ1-2; 7 bases align to TRBD1. Germline CDR1 reads MNHEY; CDR2 reads SVGAGI. This CDR3 is 14 amino acids long. The trim removed 7 bases at V and 4 bases at J, leaving 9 bases unmatched. The CDR3, as DNA: TGTGCCAGCACCACCGACAGGGCTCTCTATGGCTACACCTTC. It encodes CASTTDRALYGYTF.

This chain uses TRBV2 with TRBJ1-4, with 9 positions matching TRBD1. This CDR3 has 15 residues. CDR1 and CDR2 (germline): SNHLY, FYNNEI. V lost 4 bases to trimming and J lost 8 bases; unmatched junction nucleotides: 8. The CDR3 region is CASSVRGDRAEKLFF. The CDR3, as DNA: TGTGCCAGCAGTGTTCGAGGGGACAGGGCGGAAAAACTGTTTTTT.

In DNA form, the CDR3 reads TGTGCCAGCAGTGAAGGGGAGGCCTACGAGCAGTACTTC. Encoded protein: CASSEGEAYEQYF. V gene TRBV2 combines with J gene TRBJ2-7, with a tentative D call TRBD2 (6 bases). Germline V gene lookup returns CDR1 SNHLY and CDR2 FYNNEI. V was shortened by 1 base and J by 2 bases, with 6 bases between the two germline ends. The length of the CDR3 is 13 residues.

The chain has TRBV18 and TRBJ2-7, with TRBD1 identical over 7 bases. The CDR3 contains 16 residues. Germline lookup yields CDR1 KGHSH and CDR2 LQKENI. Trimming at V came to 1 base and at J to 4 bases, leaving 10 bases not matched to a gene. The CDR3: CASSPLTGAPPYEQYF. CDR3 bases: TGTGCCAGCTCACCACTAACAGGGGCTCCCCCTTACGAGCAGTACTTC. Full variable domain (rest looked up from reference TRBV18 and TRBJ2-7): NAGVMQNPRHLVRRRGQEARLRCSPMKGHSHVYWYRQLPEEGLKFMVYLQKENIIDESGMPKERFSAEFPKEGPSILRIQQVVRGDSAAYFCASSPLTGAPPYEQYFGPGTRLTVT.

Within the sample, this clone is medium-sized (0.01 to 0.1%). This chain joins TRBV19 and TRBJ1-5; maybe TRBD1 (6 bases). This CDR3 region has 18 residues. V lost 5 bases and J 4 bases, leaving 24 bases between the germline ends. The germline V gene encodes CDR1 LNHDA and CDR2 SQIVND (reference sequence). CDR3 in amino acids: CASSAPAGRGRGNQPQHF. CDR3 nucleotide sequence: TGTGCCAGTAGTGCCCCCGCTGGTCGGGGCAGGGGAAATCAGCCCCAGCATTTT.